One sample yielded the 19 T cell receptor beta chains listed below, sequenced in a study of T-cell reconstitution after alpha-beta-depleted transplantation in children. Library preparation (for TCRbeta) was performed with unique molecular identifiers. TCRdb reanalysed the PCR reads using MiXCR and keeps one entry per CDR3 protein. The data show 120,000 or so distinct CDR3 sequences, with 10% seen just once and less than 10% held by the top ten. Sequenced here: PBMCs from the stem cell graft donor, sampled from the stem cell graft. The source of these receptors is a human donor who donated a stem cell graft to a child with acute lymphoblastic leukemia.

This clonotype showed up many times. The chain has TRBV7-3 and TRBJ2-1, with no clear D. Trimming removed 5 bases from V and 8 bases from J, with 22 bases in between. The CDR3 is 16 amino acids. The germline V gene has CDR1 SGHTA and CDR2 FQGTGA. The CDR3 sequence: CASSPGPGRAVDEQFF. The CDR3 nucleotides read TGTGCCAGCAGCCCCGGCCCCGGTAGAGCCGTGGATGAGCAGTTCTTC.

This clonotype was picked up many times. The chain employs TRBV14 and TRBJ2-3; possibly TRBD2 for D (5 bases). CDR1 is SGHDN, CDR2 FVKESK, per germline. This CDR3 has 16 residues. Trimming shortened V by 4 bases and J by 7 bases, and 21 bases separated the two germline ends. The CDR3 bases are TGTGCCAGCAGCCTAGGACGGGGTCAAGAGGGCTATACGCAGTATTTT. Translating gives CASSLGRGQEGYTQYF.

This clonotype was detected many times. The chain employs TRBV5-1 and TRBJ2-3; D is undetermined. This CDR3 has 14 amino acids. Germline V gene lookup returns CDR1 SGHRS and CDR2 YFSETQ. V lost 3 bases to trimming and J lost 0 bases, with 8 bases between them. CDR3 DNA: TGCGCCAGCAGCTCGCAAACTAGCACAGATACGCAGTATTTT. Protein product: CASSSQTSTDTQYF. The variable domain in full, with the rest retrieved from reference TRBV5-1 and TRBJ2-3, is KAGVTQTPRYLIKTRGQQVTLSCSPISGHRSVSWYQQTPGQGLQFLFEYFSETQRNKGNFPGRFSGRQFSNSRSEMNVSTLELGDSALYLCASSSQTSTDTQYFGPGTRLTVL.

This clonotype has a count of ten or more. The chain uses TRBV7-6 and TRBJ2-2; D might be TRBD2 (6 bases). Germline assignment: CDR1 SGHVS and CDR2 FNYEAQ. The CDR3 is 15 amino acids. V was shortened by 0 bases and J by 4 bases, with 9 bases between the two germline ends. The CDR3 reads CASSLAEGVTGELFF. Here the CDR3 DNA reads TGTGCCAGCAGCTTAGCGGAGGGAGTCACCGGGGAGCTGTTTTTT.

This clonotype was seen many times. The chain has TRBV20-1 and TRBJ2-7; D unclear. CDR3 length equals 12 residues. Germline V gene sequence: CDR1 DFQATT, CDR2 SNEGSKA (reference sequence). Trimming cost V 3 bases and J 2 bases, with 8 bases left between them. The CDR3 DNA reads as TGCAGTGCTAGCGGAATCACCTACGAGCAGTACTTC. It encodes CSASGITYEQYF.

In its sample, this clonotype was seen many times. The V gene is TRBV6-4, the J gene TRBJ2-3; the match to TRBD2 covers 10 bases. The CDR3 has 15 amino acids. The V and J ends lost 3 bases and 3 bases, in that order; junction bases with no gene match: 3. Germline CDR1 is MRHNA and CDR2 is SNTAGT. CDR3 nucleotides: TGTGCCAGCAGTGAGTCTAGCGGGAGAACAGATACGCAGTATTTT. Translated, it gives CASSESSGRTDTQYF.

This clonotype was counted ten times or more. The V and J genes are TRBV7-9 and TRBJ2-7; 9 bases are a match to TRBD1. This CDR3 contains 14 residues. Germline V gene sequence: CDR1 SEHNR, CDR2 FQNEAQ (reference sequence). Unmatched junction bases numbered 8, after V lost 5 bases and J lost 6 bases. The CDR3 region has the DNA TGTGCCAGCAGCGCCAGGGACAGGGTGAGCGAGCAGTACTTC. The encoded protein is CASSARDRVSEQYF.

This clonotype was counted ten times or more. The gene calls are TRBV12-3 or TRBV12-4 and TRBJ2-2; D perhaps matches TRBD2 (5 bases). V lost 6 bases to trimming and J lost 7 bases, with 9 bases between them. CDR3 length equals 12 residues. CDR3 protein: CASSQGLGELFF. The CDR3 DNA follows: TGTGCCAGCAGCCAAGGACTCGGGGAGCTGTTTTTT.

This clonotype was observed at least ten times. The chain couples TRBV12-3 or TRBV12-4 to TRBJ2-7; a weak D match, TRBD1 (5 bases). CDR3 length: 13 amino acids. Trimming pared 6 bases from V and 5 bases from J, leaving 14 bases between. The CDR3 DNA reads as TGTGCCAGCAGGGCACCAGGGCTCGACGAGCAGTACTTC. This codes for CASRAPGLDEQYF.

This clonotype was counted at least ten times. The chain combines TRBV5-1 with TRBJ1-6; D is unresolved. The CDR3 has 15 amino acids. V was trimmed by 1 base and J by 6 bases, leaving 11 bases between them. Germline-derived CDR1 and CDR2 are SGHRS and YFSETQ. The CDR3 sequence is CASSLMEHPNSPLHF. DNA of the CDR3: TGCGCCAGCAGCTTGATGGAGCACCCTAATTCACCCCTCCACTTT.

This clonotype was detected ten times or more. V gene TRBV5-1 combines with J gene TRBJ1-4; possible D gene TRBD1, 6 bases. Germline values: CDR1 SGHRS, CDR2 YFSETQ. V lost 4 bases and J 4 bases, leaving 11 bases between the germline ends. The CDR3 runs 14 residues. The CDR3 region is CASSPQGYNEKLFF. In nucleotides, the CDR3 is TGCGCCAGCAGCCCACAGGGATATAATGAAAAACTGTTTTTT.

This clonotype was seen many times. The rearrangement links TRBV2 to TRBJ2-1, with 12 bases that match TRBD2. Germline CDR1 SNHLY, CDR2 FYNNEI. The length of the CDR3 is 13 residues. The V segment lost 5 bases and the J segment 10 bases; nucleotides outside the gene matches: 3. The chain's CDR3 is CASSMTSGGEQFF. DNA for the CDR3: TGTGCCAGCAGTATGACTAGCGGGGGCGAGCAGTTCTTC.

There are many counts of this clonotype. The chain is built from TRBV20-1 and TRBJ1-5; D gene ambiguous. V dropped 6 bases and J dropped 3 bases, with 15 bases sitting between them. The CDR3 has 14 residues. The germline V gene has CDR1 DFQATT and CDR2 SNEGSKA (reference sequence). This CDR3 reads CSAQTGYVNQPQHF. The CDR3 nucleotides read TGCAGTGCCCAGACTGGGTACGTCAATCAGCCCCAGCATTTT.

The chain uses TRBV7-6 and TRBJ1-2; D possibly corresponds to TRBD1 (5 bases). V lost 1 base to trimming and J lost 4 bases, with 13 bases between them. The CDR3 contains 15 residues. Germline values: CDR1 SGHVS, CDR2 FNYEAQ. This CDR3 reads CASSLGGVHGYGYTF. The CDR3 coding sequence is TGTGCCAGCAGCTTAGGGGGGGTTCACGGCTATGGCTACACCTTC.

There are many counts of this clonotype. The chain employs TRBV20-1 and TRBJ2-2; 8 bases fit TRBD1. The trim removed 5 bases at V and 4 bases at J, leaving 3 bases unmatched. CDR1 DFQATT and CDR2 SNEGSKA come from the germline V gene (reference sequence). This CDR3 has 13 amino acids. The DNA for the CDR3 is TGCAGTGCTCAGGGGGCGGCCACCGGGGAGCTGTTTTTT. It translates to CSAQGAATGELFF.

This clonotype was recorded at least ten times. This rearrangement joins TRBV29-1 to TRBJ1-1; D is perhaps TRBD1 (6 bases). This CDR3 has 15 residues. V shed 7 bases and J shed 1 base, with 19 bases lying between them. CDR1 and CDR2 (germline): SQVTM, ANQGSEA. CDR3 residues: CSAEITGPSNTEAFF. CDR3 bases: TGCAGCGCCGAGATCACAGGGCCCTCGAACACTGAAGCTTTCTTT.

This clonotype was recorded at least ten times. V and J are TRBV10-2 and TRBJ1-1; 9 nucleotides match TRBD1. CDR1 is WSHSY and CDR2 is SAAADI in the germline V gene. V lost 6 bases, J lost 4 bases, and 6 bases stayed unmatched. This CDR3 has 14 amino acids. CDR3 DNA sequence: TGCGCCAGCAGGGAGCCGGGACAGGGCACTGAAGCTTTCTTT. Its translation: CASREPGQGTEAFF.

Notes on this clonotype: A much larger clone sits a single nucleotide away, making a read error possible. This rearrangement joins TRBV6-2 or TRBV6-3 to TRBJ2-7; 8 bases line up with TRBD2. The germline gives CDR1 MNHEY, CDR2 SVGEGT. The CDR3 totals 15 residues. J gave up 3 bases and V 4 bases, and 8 bases lay outside the gene matches. The CDR3 loop is CASSLSAGTSYEQYF. The CDR3 coding sequence is TGTGCCAGCAGTTTGTCCGCCGGGACTAGCTACGAGCAGTACTTC.

This clonotype was recorded at least ten times. The chain recombines TRBV11-2 with TRBJ2-3; 14 bases are a match to TRBD2. Germline V gives CDR1 SGHAT, CDR2 FQNNGV. The CDR3 extends over 19 amino acids. V was clipped by 0 bases and J by 4 bases; unmatched bases: 9. CDR3 sequence: CASSLDPGLAGVQADTQYF. In DNA, the CDR3 is TGTGCCAGCAGCTTAGACCCGGGACTAGCGGGGGTTCAGGCAGATACGCAGTATTTT.